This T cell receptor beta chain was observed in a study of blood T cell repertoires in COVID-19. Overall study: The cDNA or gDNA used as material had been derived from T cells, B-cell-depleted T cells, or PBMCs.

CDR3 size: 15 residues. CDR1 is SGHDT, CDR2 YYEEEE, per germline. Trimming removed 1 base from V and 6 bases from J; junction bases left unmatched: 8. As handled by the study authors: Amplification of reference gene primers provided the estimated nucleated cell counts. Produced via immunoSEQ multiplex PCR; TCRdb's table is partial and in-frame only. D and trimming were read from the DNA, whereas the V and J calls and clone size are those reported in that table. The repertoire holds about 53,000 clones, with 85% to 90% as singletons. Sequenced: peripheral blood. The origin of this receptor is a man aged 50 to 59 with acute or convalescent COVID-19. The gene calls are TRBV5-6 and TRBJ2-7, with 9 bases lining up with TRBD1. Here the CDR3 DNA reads TGTGCCAGCAGCTTGACCGGGACAGGGACGGGCGAGCAGTACTTC. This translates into CASSLTGTGTGEQYF. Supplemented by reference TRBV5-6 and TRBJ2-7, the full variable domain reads DAGVTQSPTHLIKTRGQQVTLRCSPKSGHDTVSWYQQALGQGPQFIFQYYEEEERQRGNFPDRFSGHQFPNYSSELNVNALLLGDSALYLCASSLTGTGTGEQYFGPGTRLTVT.